This entry lists 3 T cell receptor beta chains sequenced from one sample in a study of cytomegalovirus exposure and HLA in healthy donors. The PCR employed 60 Vbeta primers together with 13 Jbeta primers. Sequencing used immunoSEQ multiplex PCR; TCRdb keeps in-frame clones, though not all of them. This sample has more than 140,000 clones, with almost 85% found just once. Sequenced sample: PBMCs. The receptor set was obtained from a young man in good health and CMV-seropositive.

The chain has TRBV30 and TRBJ1-4; maybe TRBD1 (5 bases). V lost 5 bases, J lost 13 bases, and 14 bases lay in between. In germline, CDR1 is GTSNPN, CDR2 SVGIG (reference sequence). This CDR3 has 11 residues. The CDR3 protein is CAWDQGSLLFF. CDR3 DNA sequence: TGTGCCTGGGACCAGGGTTCATTACTGTTTTTT.

V gene TRBV6-5 combines with J gene TRBJ2-5, with TRBD2 matching 10 bases. CDR3 length: 14 amino acids. Losses at the gene ends were 6 bases for V and 3 bases for J; bases not matched to a gene: 4. CDR1 MNHEY and CDR2 SVGAGI come from the germline V gene. Here the CDR3 reads CASRSSGGEETQYF. The CDR3 DNA sequence: TGTGCCAGCAGATCTAGCGGGGGCGAAGAGACCCAGTACTTC.

In its sample, this clone was seen once. The chain uses TRBV15 and TRBJ2-4; D possibly corresponds to TRBD1 (6 bases). CDR3 length: 14 amino acids. Germline V gene sequence: CDR1 LNHNV, CDR2 YYDKDF (reference sequence). Trimming took 5 bases from V and 0 from J, leaving 8 bases between them. CDR3 bases: TGTGCCACCAGCGCGACAGGAGCCAAAAACATTCAGTACTTC. The encoded protein is CATSATGAKNIQYF.